The rows below give T cell receptor beta chains drawn from one sample of a study of blood T cell repertoires in COVID-19. This table comes from immunoSEQ multiplex PCR, and its TCRdb copy is limited to in-frame clones, with some not included. The sample lists just under 40,000 clones, about 94% seen once, with approximately 4.2% in the top ten. The sequencing input was peripheral blood. The receptors were sampled from a human donor with active COVID-19. The donor label of this sample is uncertain. CDR3s include the opening cysteine and the closing phenylalanine or tryptophan.

V gene,CDR3 protein
TRBV18,CASSQWDRKETQYF
TRBV3-1/TRBV3-2,CASSPTGFVNYGYTF
TRBV11-3,CASSLGTNRLFF
TRBV25-1,CASRWSGANVLTF
TRBV5-4,CASSLNSFTGELFF
TRBV7-2,CASSPRQGPTNAEAFF
TRBV28,CASSLRLAGVGYNEQFF
TRBV5-1,CASSPRTGSKNYGYTF
TRBV19,CASSIQGQETQYF
TRBV29-1,CSVAGTGGTNQPQHF
TRBV11-2,CASSRFGQGSEKLFF
TRBV6-6,CASSYSQGRGDGYTF
TRBV4-1,CASSLTGDSPLHF
TRBV3-1/TRBV3-2,CASSQVSGGSYEQYF
TRBV29-1,CSVGTGLAQFF
TRBV6-5,CARGTGVGGYTF
TRBV5-4,CASGRGGPRTDTQYF
TRBV5-6,CASSRGYHTDTQYF
TRBV7-6,CAIRAKGQGQYF
TRBV9,CASSVDRTNREQYF
TRBV5-1,CASSWGTGTSSSYEQYF
TRBV4-3,CASSPTRRASGSYEQYF
TRBV3-1/TRBV3-2,CASSHDGAAGEQYF
TRBV24-1,CATSGTGTSTYNEQFF
TRBV2,CASRITGAGNPRPQHF
TRBV28,CASSLNPGVNQPQHF
TRBV19,CASSTKQGAQETQYF
TRBV29-1,CSVESRDSYEQYF
TRBV5-6,CASSLVIAGGYEQYF
TRBV5-4,CASSLTRTGGYTF
TRBV5-1,CASSLEGNRPEAFF
TRBV29-1,CSVERGFGEQYF
TRBV10-3,CAITGEGSPLHF
TRBV7-9,CASSSGTGGFYEQYF
TRBV9,CASSVANRGNTIYF
TRBV6-1,CASSEMYQAKNIQYF
TRBV7-9,CASSGTDEKLFF
TRBV5-6,CASSLAAVATSTDTQYF
TRBV2,CASSASLAGAGETQYF
TRBV19,CASSRLNTGELFF
TRBV18,CASSPVSLRVSGYEQYF
TRBV6-2/TRBV6-3,CASSYSITGGDTQYF
TRBV1,CTSSLGTGVSNEKLFF
TRBV19,CASSIVSGTSEPYEQYF
TRBV12-3/TRBV12-4,CASSRQGWTEAFF
TRBV29-1,CSVGLGAGGSNQPQHF
TRBV19,CASSSGDSYEQYF
TRBV6-1,CASSEKPGGAGDEQFF